This T cell receptor (beta chain) is from a study of T cell repertoires in cytomegalovirus infection. Study overall: It can be stated that public TCR beta signatures indicated CMV infection as well as a matching HLA type. Findings and limits, study-wide: Individuals carrying CMV plus the relevant HLA were identified by cumulative frequency of public TCR beta families. The ex vivo response showed dominance by HLA-C-restricted CMV-specific TCR beta clonotypes.

This clonotype was detected only a few times. Antigen: not known. TCRdb reanalysed the reads using MiXCR and keeps one entry per CDR3 protein. The sample records approximately 1,000,000 distinct CDR3 sequences, more than 25% being singletons. This CDR3 comprises 15 residues. Germline V gene data show CDR1 as MNHEY and CDR2 as SVGEGT. Trimming removed 2 bases at V and 3 bases at J, with 13 bases between. The material was cultured CD8+ T cells from PBMCs, obtained from culture after CMV antigen stimulation. This sequence originates from a human donor in good health (CMV status not recorded). Some clones in this sample may be carry-over from other donors' samples. The chain has TRBV6-2 or TRBV6-3 and TRBJ1-1; D is perhaps TRBD1 (6 bases). CDR3 sequence (DNA): TGTGCCAGCAGTTACGTCCGGGGGCCTGACACTGAAGCTTTCTTT. This codes for CASSYVRGPDTEAFF.